These T cell receptor beta chains were read from a single sample in a study of beta chain features in type 1 diabetes. Here immunoSEQ multiplex PCR was the method, and the copy in TCRdb shows in-frame clones only, minus some. Here the sample spans nearly 700,000 clones, roughly 12% being singletons. Sequenced material: naive CD4+ T cells from blood. The receptors were gathered from a man aged 18-30 years with type 1 diabetes. Each CDR3 is given with its conserved first and last residue. A D gene is named only where the DNA matches it firmly. Clone sizes are given selectively: once, few, many, or a class where the clone is expanded.

j_gene: TRBJ2-6; v_gene: TRBV6-4; d_gene: .; abundance: few; CDR3nt: TGTGCCAGCAGTGAGGGGGGAACCGGGGCCAACGTCCTGACTTTC; CDR3aa: CASSEGGTGANVLTF
j_gene: TRBJ2-7; v_gene: TRBV4-1; d_gene: TRBD1; abundance: few; CDR3nt: TGCGCCAGCAGCCAAGAACACGTACAGGGGGCCGTTTCAATCTACGAGCAGTACTTC; CDR3aa: CASSQEHVQGAVSIYEQYF
j_gene: TRBJ1-3; v_gene: TRBV30; d_gene: .; abundance: few; CDR3nt: TGTGCCTGGAGTGAACTACTGGAAAACACCATATATTTT; CDR3aa: CAWSELLENTIYF
j_gene: TRBJ2-7; v_gene: TRBV18; d_gene: TRBD1; abundance: few; CDR3nt: TGTGCCAGCTCACCACGGACAGGGCTAACCTACGAGCAGTACTTC; CDR3aa: CASSPRTGLTYEQYF
j_gene: TRBJ1-1; v_gene: TRBV7-9; d_gene: .; abundance: .; CDR3nt: TGTGCCAGCAGCACCCCTCAGGGAGTCTGGCCTGAAGCTTTCTTT; CDR3aa: CASSTPQGVWPEAFF
j_gene: TRBJ2-7; v_gene: TRBV28; d_gene: TRBD1; abundance: few; CDR3nt: TGTGCCAGCAGTTTAAGGGGTGTTGGGACAGGGACCTACGAGCAGTACTTC; CDR3aa: CASSLRGVGTGTYEQYF
j_gene: TRBJ1-1; v_gene: TRBV30; d_gene: TRBD1; abundance: .; CDR3nt: TGTGCCTGGAGCTTGACAGGGGGCACGAACTTGAACACTGAAGCTTTCTTT; CDR3aa: CAWSLTGGTNLNTEAFF
j_gene: TRBJ1-1; v_gene: TRBV29-1; d_gene: .; abundance: few; CDR3nt: TGCAGCGTTGAGCAAAACGGGGGCACTGAAGCTTTCTTT; CDR3aa: CSVEQNGGTEAFF
j_gene: TRBJ1-2; v_gene: TRBV5-1; d_gene: TRBD1; abundance: few; CDR3nt: TGCGCCAGCAGCTATGGACAGGACTTGGGTGGCTACACCTTC; CDR3aa: CASSYGQDLGGYTF
j_gene: TRBJ2-5; v_gene: TRBV30; d_gene: .; abundance: few; CDR3nt: TGTGCCTGGAGGCCCGGCCTCACACAAGAGACCCAGTACTTC; CDR3aa: CAWRPGLTQETQYF
j_gene: TRBJ2-4; v_gene: TRBV7-2; d_gene: .; abundance: many; CDR3nt: TGTGCCAGCAGCTTACCGGGACGCCTGCACATTCAGTACTTC; CDR3aa: CASSLPGRLHIQYF
j_gene: TRBJ1-5; v_gene: TRBV30; d_gene: .; abundance: .; CDR3nt: TGTGCCTGGAGTGTAACATTTAGCAATCAGCCCCAGCATTTT; CDR3aa: CAWSVTFSNQPQHF
j_gene: TRBJ2-3; v_gene: TRBV5-4; d_gene: TRBD1; abundance: few; CDR3nt: TGTGCCAGCAGCCCGGACAGGGAGGATACGCAGTATTTT; CDR3aa: CASSPDREDTQYF
j_gene: TRBJ1-6; v_gene: TRBV6-4; d_gene: .; abundance: .; CDR3nt: TGTGCCAGCAGTCGGACCGAACTCGGCAATTCACCCCTCCACTTT; CDR3aa: CASSRTELGNSPLHF
j_gene: TRBJ1-1; v_gene: TRBV18; d_gene: .; abundance: few; CDR3nt: TGTGCCAGCTCACCTGTCCCTGGGGGAGGTGAAGCTTTCTTT; CDR3aa: CASSPVPGGGEAFF
j_gene: TRBJ2-5; v_gene: TRBV4-1; d_gene: TRBD2; abundance: few; CDR3nt: TGCGCCAGCAGCCCCCGGGGGGGCCAGGAGACCCAGTACTTC; CDR3aa: CASSPRGGQETQYF
j_gene: TRBJ2-3; v_gene: TRBV27; d_gene: .; abundance: .; CDR3nt: TGTGCCAGCAGGGCGGTGGGGTATTTT; CDR3aa: CASRAVGYF
j_gene: TRBJ1-1; v_gene: TRBV7-2; d_gene: .; abundance: .; CDR3nt: TGTGCCAGCAGCCCCGGGACGGCGAACACTGAAGCTTTCTTT; CDR3aa: CASSPGTANTEAFF
j_gene: TRBJ2-5; v_gene: TRBV11-3; d_gene: TRBD1; abundance: .; CDR3nt: TGTGCCAGCAGCGTCGACAGGGTCGAGACCCAGTACTTC; CDR3aa: CASSVDRVETQYF
j_gene: TRBJ2-7; v_gene: TRBV29-1; d_gene: .; abundance: few; CDR3nt: TGCAGCGCCGGGGACACAAACGAGCAGTACTTC; CDR3aa: CSAGDTNEQYF
j_gene: TRBJ2-1; v_gene: TRBV7-9; d_gene: TRBD1; abundance: .; CDR3nt: TGTGCCAGCAGCTTAAGGGGACAGGGACTGTTCTTC; CDR3aa: CASSLRGQGLFF
j_gene: TRBJ2-7; v_gene: TRBV7-9; d_gene: .; abundance: .; CDR3nt: TGTGCCAGCAGCTTAGGGGTTTACGAGCAGTACTTC; CDR3aa: CASSLGVYEQYF
j_gene: TRBJ2-1; v_gene: TRBV7-9; d_gene: .; abundance: few; CDR3nt: TGTGCCAGCAGCGAGCCTGGCTCGGCGGGCAATGAGCAGTTCTTC; CDR3aa: CASSEPGSAGNEQFF
j_gene: TRBJ1-1; v_gene: TRBV5-6; d_gene: .; abundance: few; CDR3nt: TGTGCCAGCAGCTTGGGCAGGGTCACTGAAGCTTTCTTT; CDR3aa: CASSLGRVTEAFF
j_gene: TRBJ1-2; v_gene: TRBV29-1; d_gene: .; abundance: .; CDR3nt: TGCAGCGTTGCCCAGAGATTTAACTATGGCTACACCTTC; CDR3aa: CSVAQRFNYGYTF
j_gene: TRBJ1-2; v_gene: TRBV7-2; d_gene: .; abundance: .; CDR3nt: TGTGCCAGCAGCTCTCTCCGGGCAGGGACCTATGGCTACACCTTC; CDR3aa: CASSSLRAGTYGYTF
j_gene: TRBJ1-1; v_gene: TRBV25-1; d_gene: .; abundance: .; CDR3nt: TGTGCCAGCAGAAGACAAGGAGGTCCCGAAGCTTTCTTT; CDR3aa: CASRRQGGPEAFF
j_gene: TRBJ2-3; v_gene: TRBV11-2; d_gene: TRBD2; abundance: .; CDR3nt: TGTGCCAGCAGCTTAGATCGACTAGCTCAGGATACGCAGTATTTT; CDR3aa: CASSLDRLAQDTQYF
j_gene: TRBJ2-1; v_gene: TRBV6-1; d_gene: TRBD2; abundance: few; CDR3nt: TGTGCCAGCAGTGAAGCTATACTAGCGGGGGAGCAGTTCTTC; CDR3aa: CASSEAILAGEQFF
j_gene: TRBJ2-1; v_gene: TRBV4-1; d_gene: TRBD2; abundance: .; CDR3nt: TGCGCCAGCAGCCAGAATAGCGGGGGGGCCTACAATGAGCAGTTCTTC; CDR3aa: CASSQNSGGAYNEQFF
j_gene: TRBJ2-3; v_gene: TRBV7-8; d_gene: TRBD2; abundance: few; CDR3nt: TGTGCCAGCAGCTCCGGACTAGCGGGGGCTGGAGATACGCAGTATTTT; CDR3aa: CASSSGLAGAGDTQYF
j_gene: TRBJ2-1; v_gene: TRBV23-1; d_gene: TRBD2; abundance: few; CDR3nt: TGCGCCAGCAGTAGGACTAGCGGGGGGGCAGATTTCTACAATGAGCAGTTCTTC; CDR3aa: CASSRTSGGADFYNEQFF
j_gene: TRBJ1-1; v_gene: TRBV30; d_gene: TRBD1; abundance: .; CDR3nt: TGTGCCTGGATCCTCGACAGGGGGACTGAAGCTTTCTTT; CDR3aa: CAWILDRGTEAFF
j_gene: TRBJ2-1; v_gene: TRBV6-5; d_gene: TRBD1; abundance: .; CDR3nt: TGTGCCAGCACAGACAGGGGGCAGGGCAATGAGCAGTTCTTC; CDR3aa: CASTDRGQGNEQFF
j_gene: TRBJ2-5; v_gene: TRBV11-3; d_gene: TRBD2; abundance: few; CDR3nt: TGTGCCAGCAGCTTACTAGCGGGGACAGAGACCCAGTACTTC; CDR3aa: CASSLLAGTETQYF
j_gene: TRBJ2-5; v_gene: TRBV10-3; d_gene: TRBD2; abundance: .; CDR3nt: TGTGCCACCGCGGGGGGCATTGCTATCGACGAGACCCAGTACTTC; CDR3aa: CATAGGIAIDETQYF
j_gene: TRBJ1-1; v_gene: TRBV7-9; d_gene: .; abundance: .; CDR3nt: TGTGCCAGCAGCCGGGACATGGTTGAAGCTTTCTTT; CDR3aa: CASSRDMVEAFF
j_gene: TRBJ2-2; v_gene: TRBV19; d_gene: TRBD2; abundance: few; CDR3nt: TGTGCCAGTAGAGAGGGGACTAGCGGGAACACCGGGGAGCTGTTTTTT; CDR3aa: CASREGTSGNTGELFF
j_gene: TRBJ1-5; v_gene: TRBV10-3; d_gene: TRBD1; abundance: .; CDR3nt: TGTGCCATCAGTGACGGGACAGGGAGTCAGCAGCCCCAGCATTTT; CDR3aa: CAISDGTGSQQPQHF
j_gene: TRBJ2-2; v_gene: TRBV7-3; d_gene: .; abundance: .; CDR3nt: TGTGCCAGCAGCGCAACCGGGCCCCCAGTGGCCGGGGAGCTGTTTTTT; CDR3aa: CASSATGPPVAGELFF
j_gene: TRBJ1-2; v_gene: TRBV20-1; d_gene: .; abundance: few; CDR3nt: TGCAGTGTGGTTGAAACCTATGGCTACACCTTC; CDR3aa: CSVVETYGYTF
j_gene: TRBJ1-2; v_gene: TRBV25-1; d_gene: TRBD1; abundance: few; CDR3nt: TGTGCCAGCAGTGAATATGGGAGGGGGCGCGGGTATGGCTACACCTTC; CDR3aa: CASSEYGRGRGYGYTF